This T cell receptor beta chain was observed in a study of shared clonotypes between healthy human individuals. V was clipped by 1 base and J by 2 bases, with 16 bases between them. The CDR3 totals 17 residues. The germline V gene encodes CDR1 SGHTA and CDR2 FQGNSA. Original data processing: ImmunoSEQ supplied junction-only sequences lacking quality scores, so filtering was different. Clones were sequenced by immunoSEQ multiplex PCR, and TCRdb holds only the in-frame ones, with some missing. V, J and clone size are taken as reported in that table, and D and trimming were inferred from the DNA itself. This table has around 440,000 clones, 77% appearing once. Participating donors were healthy, HIV-negative adults free of recent acute infections or vaccinations. All donors were Caucasian adults living in Nashville, Tennessee.

The sequence was collected from a woman in her thirties or forties in good health. Some clones in this sample may be carry-over from other donors' samples. The genes are TRBV7-2 and TRBJ2-3; D is ambiguous. The sequencing sample was made of PBMCs. CDR3 sequence: CASSLVAAPALTDTQYF. The DNA of the CDR3 is TGTGCCAGCAGCTTAGTTGCCGCCCCGGCCCTCACAGATACGCAGTATTTT.